These 23 T cell receptor beta chains came from one sample sequenced in a study of T cell clonality in common variable immunodeficiency. TCRdb keeps only in-frame clones here, not all; method: immunoSEQ multiplex PCR. The sample yields 45,000 to 65,000 clones, without any singletons. Material: peripheral blood mononuclear cells. These TCRs come from a person between 18 and 75 years old in good health.

This clone appeared many times. The read is 3 residues too short to cover the CDR3 end, so that end is filled in from the germline J gene. This rearrangement joins TRBV13 to TRBJ2-2; 10 bases match TRBD1. Per the germline V gene, CDR1 is PRHDT and CDR2 is FYEKMQ (reference sequence). This CDR3 is 13 amino acids long. Trimming removed 9 bases from V and 5 bases from J; junction bases left unmatched: 3. CDR3 DNA (partial): TGTGCCAGTGGGACAGGGGTTACCGGGGAG. Its translation is CASGTGVTGE. The whole CDR3 sequence reads CASGTGVTGELFF.

This clone has ten or more counts. Read coverage stops 3 residues before the CDR3 terminus; the germline J gene supplies the remainder. The gene calls are TRBV2 and TRBJ2-5; 10 bases are a match to TRBD1. The CDR3 has 16 residues. CDR1 is SNHLY, CDR2 FYNNEI, per germline. V lost 4 bases to trimming and J lost 2 bases; unmatched junction nucleotides: 7. The CDR3 DNA, read in part, is TGTGCCAGCAGTGTGAGGACAGGGGGGCTTCAAGAGACC. This sequence encodes CASSVRTGGLQET. Given in full, the CDR3 is CASSVRTGGLQETQYF.

This clone was found a few times. The read terminates 3 residues ahead of where the CDR3 ends, so the germline J gene completes it. The genes are TRBV5-1 and TRBJ1-3, with D perhaps matching TRBD1 (5 bases). The V gene's germline CDR1 is SGHRS and CDR2 YFSETQ. Trimming cost V 2 bases and J 3 bases, with 18 bases left between them. The CDR3 is made up of 17 amino acids. CDR3 in amino acids: CASSFGDALGVGNTIYF. CDR3 bases read: TGCGCCAGCAGCTTTGGAGACGCCTTAGGGGTTGGAAACACC. The whole variable domain, filled in from reference TRBV5-1 and TRBJ1-3, reads KAGVTQTPRYLIKTRGQQVTLSCSPISGHRSVSWYQQTPGQGLQFLFEYFSETQRNKGNFPGRFSGRQFSNSRSEMNVSTLELGDSALYLCASSFGDALGVGNTIYFGEGSWLTVV.

This clone has a handful of counts. The CDR3 loop reads CASSVTGAEQYF. CDR3 DNA (partial): TGTGCCAGCAGCGTGACAGGGGCCGAG. The chain uses TRBV5-4 and TRBJ2-7; 8 bases map to TRBD1. The CDR3 goes on 3 residues after the read ends, and that part is filled in from the germline J gene. With 4 bases clipped from V and 6 bases from J, the junction kept 3 bases outside the gene matches. The CDR3 totals 12 residues. Germline assignment: CDR1 SGHNT and CDR2 YYREEE (reference sequence). Supplemented by reference TRBV5-4 and TRBJ2-7, the full variable domain reads ETGVTQSPTHLIKTRGQQVTLRCSSQSGHNTVSWYQQALGQGPQFIFQYYREEENGRGNFPPRFSGLQFPNYSSELNVNALELDDSALYLCASSVTGAEQYFGPGTRLTVT.

This clone showed up many times. The CDR3 goes on 3 residues after the read ends, and that part is filled in from the germline J gene. The rearrangement links TRBV5-1 to TRBJ2-2, with TRBD2 matching over 11 bases. Germline assignment: CDR1 SGHRS and CDR2 YFSETQ. This CDR3 comprises 17 residues. The V segment lost 3 bases and the J segment 6 bases; nucleotides outside the gene matches: 10. The chain's CDR3 is CASSSGLAVQSSGELFF. Incomplete CDR3 DNA: TGCGCCAGCAGCTCGGGACTAGCGGTTCAAAGCTCCGGGGAG.

The table lists this clone with many counts. The read ends 3 residues early relative to the CDR3; the germline J gene fills the gap. This rearrangement joins TRBV7-6 to TRBJ1-4; 7 nucleotides line up with TRBD1. The CDR3 loop spans 14 amino acids. V gave up 2 bases and J gave up 8 bases; unmatched junction bases: 5. Looked up from germline, CDR1 is SGHVS and CDR2 is FNYEAQ. CDR3 amino acids: CASSLRQGGEKLFF. Incomplete CDR3 DNA: TGTGCCAGCAGCTTACGACAGGGCGGGGAAAAA.

Incomplete CDR3 DNA: TGTACCAGCAGCCCAAACCCACTAGCGGTGGAGACG. It encodes CTSSPNPLAVET. The whole CDR3 reads CTSSPNPLAVETQYF. The chain has TRBV7-2 and TRBJ2-3; 8 bases agree with TRBD2. The CDR3 goes on 3 residues after the read ends, and that part is filled in from the germline J gene. Germline V gives CDR1 SGHTA, CDR2 FQGNSA. The CDR3 covers 15 residues.

This clone appeared many times. The read halts 3 residues ahead of the CDR3 end, with the missing end drawn from the germline J gene. This chain connects TRBV2 to TRBJ1-2; D possibly corresponds to TRBD1 (6 bases). Germline V gene sequence: CDR1 SNHLY, CDR2 FYNNEI. The germline V and J ends were trimmed by 8 bases and 3 bases, with 10 bases remaining between them. The CDR3 has 12 residues. CDR3 DNA (partial): TGTGCCAGCGGGGGCGATTACTATGGC. Its protein is CASGGDYYG. The whole CDR3 protein reads CASGGDYYGYTF.

In its sample, this clone was seen many times. The CDR3 is cut off 3 residues early in the read; its end comes from the germline J gene. This sequence joins TRBV6-1 and TRBJ1-4; D may be TRBD1 (6 bases). Trimming pared 1 base from V and 9 bases from J, leaving 12 bases between. The CDR3 is 14 residues long. Per the germline V gene, CDR1 is MNHNS and CDR2 is SASEGT. The DNA read from the CDR3 is TGTGCCAGCAGTGAAGGCACAGGGCTCAAAAAA. It specifies CASSEGTGLKK. The CDR3 reads in full as CASSEGTGLKKLFF.

Of note for this clone: A junction end diverges from the germline sequence, so it may reflect a read error. The read ends 3 residues before the CDR3 terminus; that terminus is restored from the germline J gene. Other DNA sequences in the same sample also yield this CDR3. The J gene is TRBJ1-3, the V gene TRBV30; TRBD1 might be the D (5 bases). Per the germline V gene, CDR1 is GTSNPN and CDR2 is SVGIG (reference sequence). The CDR3 runs 15 residues. The sequenced part of the CDR3 DNA is TGTGCCTGGAGTGTTAGGGGTCTCCCTGGAAACACG. It yields the protein CAWSVRGLPGNT. The CDR3 in its entirety is CAWSVRGLPGNTIYF.

This clone showed up many times. Coverage ceases 3 residues before the CDR3 finishes, and the germline J gene fills in the end. This chain connects TRBV6-2 or TRBV6-3 to TRBJ2-7; TRBD1 matches at 10 bases. The CDR3 consists of 15 residues. After removal of 5 bases from V and 2 bases from J, the junction contained 6 bases not matched to a gene. Germline V lookup: CDR1 MNHEY, CDR2 SVGEGT. Incomplete CDR3 DNA: TGTGCCAGCAGTGCTTCCGGGACAGGGGCCTACGAG. Translated: CASSASGTGAYE. The whole CDR3 region reads CASSASGTGAYEQYF.

In its sample, this clone was seen a few times. The observed sequence ends 3 residues before the CDR3 terminus, with the missing tail filled in from the germline J gene. The rearrangement joins TRBV7-6 to TRBJ1-2, with 7 bases fitting TRBD1. The CDR3 consists of 16 residues. Trimming at V came to 5 bases and at J to 2 bases, leaving 11 bases not matched to a gene. The V gene's germline CDR1 is SGHVS and CDR2 FNYEAQ. The sequenced part of the CDR3 DNA is TGTGCCAGCAGCCCAGACCCCGACAGGGAGAACTATGGC. Its protein is CASSPDPDRENYG. The entire CDR3 reads CASSPDPDRENYGYTF.

This clone was counted ten times or more. The sequence runs out 3 residues before the end of the CDR3; the remainder is reconstructed from the germline J gene. The chain employs TRBV6-2 or TRBV6-3 and TRBJ1-1, with D maybe TRBD1 (5 bases). The CDR3 is 15 residues long. V lost 6 bases and J 0 bases, leaving 14 bases between the germline ends. Germline V lookup: CDR1 MNHEY, CDR2 SVGEGT. CDR3 bases read: TGTGCCAGCAGCCCGGGACTGACCATGAACACTGAA. Translation: CASSPGLTMNTE. The whole CDR3 is CASSPGLTMNTEAFF.

A remark on this clone: The CDR3 goes on 3 residues after the read ends, and that part is filled in from the germline J gene. This rearrangement joins TRBV5-1 to TRBJ1-5, with 8 positions matching TRBD1. J lost 5 bases, V lost 3 bases, and 19 bases had no gene match. Germline V CDR1 and CDR2: SGHRS, YFSETQ. This CDR3 has 19 residues. CDR3 sequence reads: CASSSNLRTRGTGHQPQHF. The part of the CDR3 DNA that was read is TGCGCCAGCAGCTCTAACTTGAGGACGAGGGGGACAGGCCATCAGCCC. Drawing the rest from reference TRBV5-1 and TRBJ1-5, the complete variable domain is KAGVTQTPRYLIKTRGQQVTLSCSPISGHRSVSWYQQTPGQGLQFLFEYFSETQRNKGNFPGRFSGRQFSNSRSEMNVSTLELGDSALYLCASSSNLRTRGTGHQPQHFGDGTRLSIL.

This clone was recorded at least ten times. With the read ending 3 residues before the CDR3 end, the germline J gene is used to fill in that end. The rearrangement uses TRBV7-8 and TRBJ1-1; unclear D gene. Germline assignment: CDR1 SGHVS and CDR2 FQNEAQ. The V end was cut by 4 bases, the J end by 1 base, with 13 bases between. The CDR3 is 15 amino acids. CDR3 DNA (partial): TGTGCCAGCAGCTCCTTTTACAGTGAGAACACTGAA. This translates into CASSSFYSENTE. The complete CDR3 reads CASSSFYSENTEAFF.

This clone has at least ten counts. Read coverage stops 3 residues before the CDR3 terminus; the germline J gene supplies the remainder. The chain is built from TRBV19 and TRBJ2-2; a possible D gene is TRBD1 (6 bases). Trimming took off 5 bases at V and 1 base at J, with 11 bases between the two ends. The germline gives CDR1 LNHDA, CDR2 SQIVND (reference sequence). This CDR3 region has 15 residues. CDR3 bases read: TGTGCCAGTAGTGGGGACAATCTGAACACCGGGGAG. Translating it yields CASSGDNLNTGE. The whole CDR3 is CASSGDNLNTGELFF.

At least ten counts were recorded for this clone. From the germline J gene comes the end of the CDR3, since the read stops 3 residues before it. The chain joins TRBV6-1 to TRBJ1-5, with D tentatively TRBD1 (5 bases). Per germline, CDR1 MNHNS and CDR2 SASEGT. The CDR3 has 13 amino acids. V gave up 4 bases and J gave up 1 base, with 5 bases separating them. The DNA read from the CDR3 is TGTGCCAGCAGTGGACAGAGCAATCAGCCC. This sequence encodes CASSGQSNQP. The complete CDR3 reads CASSGQSNQPQHF.

This clone was counted many times. The read terminates 3 residues ahead of where the CDR3 ends, so the germline J gene completes it. The V and J genes are TRBV6-1 and TRBJ1-2; TRBD1 might be the D (5 bases). CDR3 length: 16 residues. The V end lost 0 bases, the J end lost 2 bases, and 13 bases lay between the germline ends. Germline CDR1 is MNHNS and CDR2 is SASEGT. CDR3 amino acids: CASSEALGPSNYGYTF. The sequenced CDR3 bases are TGTGCCAGCAGTGAAGCGCTGGGGCCGTCGAACTATGGC.

The table lists this clone with many counts. CDR3 residues: CASNQALAGGFHNEQFF. The part of the CDR3 DNA that was read is TGTGCCAGTAACCAAGCTCTGGCGGGAGGCTTCCACAATGAG. This rearrangement joins TRBV19 to TRBJ2-1, with 8 bases that match TRBD2. The read falls 3 residues short of the CDR3 end, and the missing part is taken from the germline J gene. The V gene's germline CDR1 is LNHDA and CDR2 SQIVND (reference sequence). With 7 bases clipped from V and 5 bases from J, the junction kept 16 bases outside the gene matches. The length of the CDR3 is 17 residues. The whole variable domain, remainder taken from reference TRBV19 and TRBJ2-1, is DGGITQSPKYLFRKEGQNVTLSCEQNLNHDAMYWYRQDPGQGLRLIYYSQIVNDFQKGDIAEGYSVSREKKESFPLTVTSAQKNPTAFYLCASNQALAGGFHNEQFFGPGTRLTVL.

This clone was picked up many times. The CDR3 extends 3 residues past the end of the read, so its final part is completed from the germline J gene. The V and J genes are TRBV5-4 and TRBJ2-4, with D perhaps TRBD1 (6 bases). V dropped 4 bases and J dropped 6 bases, with 14 bases sitting between them. The CDR3 loop spans 14 amino acids. Germline lookup yields CDR1 SGHNT and CDR2 YYREEE (reference sequence). The covered CDR3 bases are TGTGCCAGCAGCCTAGGGGCAGGGGTAAACATT. Its protein product is CASSLGAGVNI. The CDR3 in its entirety is CASSLGAGVNIQYF.

In its sample, this clone was seen a few times. The read falls 3 residues short of the CDR3 end, and the missing part is taken from the germline J gene. V and J are TRBV18 and TRBJ1-5; the D gene is possibly TRBD1 (6 bases). Per the germline V gene, CDR1 is KGHSH and CDR2 is LQKENI. Trimming removed 2 bases at V and 4 bases at J, with 9 bases between. The CDR3 spans 14 residues. The CDR3 DNA, read in part, is TGTGCCAGCTCACCAGACAGGACAAATCAGCCC. It encodes CASSPDRTNQP. The full CDR3 protein is CASSPDRTNQPQHF.

In its sample, this clone was seen many times. Sequencing ends 3 residues short of the CDR3 end; the germline J gene provides the rest. V is TRBV7-3 and J is TRBJ2-1, with 14 bases that match TRBD2. The germline CDR1 and CDR2 sequences are SGHTA and FQGTGA. V was clipped by 5 bases and J by 7 bases; unmatched bases: 4. The CDR3 loop spans 15 amino acids. CDR3 DNA, as far as it was read: TGTGCCAGCAGCGTCGGGACTAGCGGGGGTAATGAG. Its translation: CASSVGTSGGNE. The complete CDR3 protein is CASSVGTSGGNEQFF.

There are many counts of this clone. Read sequence stops 3 residues before the CDR3 end, and the germline J gene provides the missing end. The chain combines TRBV28 with TRBJ2-7; weak D call: TRBD2 (6 bases). V was cut by 5 bases and J by 1 base, with 9 bases left in between. There are 13 residues in the CDR3. From germline, CDR1 is MDHEN and CDR2 SYDVKM. The DNA read from the CDR3 is TGTGCCAGCAGTACGGGGGATTCCTACGAG. Protein: CASSTGDSYE. The whole CDR3 sequence reads CASSTGDSYEQYF.